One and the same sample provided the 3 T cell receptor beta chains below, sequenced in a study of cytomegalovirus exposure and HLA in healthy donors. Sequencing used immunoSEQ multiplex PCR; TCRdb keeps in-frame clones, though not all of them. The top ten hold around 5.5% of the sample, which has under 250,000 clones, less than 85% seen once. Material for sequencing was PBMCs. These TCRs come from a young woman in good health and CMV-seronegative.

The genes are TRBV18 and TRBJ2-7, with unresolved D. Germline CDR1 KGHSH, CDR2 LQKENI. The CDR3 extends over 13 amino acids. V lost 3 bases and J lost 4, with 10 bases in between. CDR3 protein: CASSPSLAYEQYF. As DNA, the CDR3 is TGTGCCAGCTCACCGTCTCTGGCGTACGAGCAGTACTTC.

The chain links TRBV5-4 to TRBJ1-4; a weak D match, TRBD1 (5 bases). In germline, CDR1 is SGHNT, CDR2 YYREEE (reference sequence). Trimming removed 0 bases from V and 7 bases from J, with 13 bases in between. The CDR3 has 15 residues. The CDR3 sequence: CASSLGQGISEKLFF. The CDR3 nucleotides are TGTGCCAGCAGCTTGGGGCAGGGTATTAGTGAAAAACTGTTTTTT.

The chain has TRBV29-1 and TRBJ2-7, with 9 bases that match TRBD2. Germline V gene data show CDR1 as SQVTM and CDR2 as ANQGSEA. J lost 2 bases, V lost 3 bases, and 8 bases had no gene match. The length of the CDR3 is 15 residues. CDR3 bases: TGCAGCGTTGAGACGGCGGGAGGGCCGCCCTACGAGCAGTACTTC. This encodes CSVETAGGPPYEQYF.